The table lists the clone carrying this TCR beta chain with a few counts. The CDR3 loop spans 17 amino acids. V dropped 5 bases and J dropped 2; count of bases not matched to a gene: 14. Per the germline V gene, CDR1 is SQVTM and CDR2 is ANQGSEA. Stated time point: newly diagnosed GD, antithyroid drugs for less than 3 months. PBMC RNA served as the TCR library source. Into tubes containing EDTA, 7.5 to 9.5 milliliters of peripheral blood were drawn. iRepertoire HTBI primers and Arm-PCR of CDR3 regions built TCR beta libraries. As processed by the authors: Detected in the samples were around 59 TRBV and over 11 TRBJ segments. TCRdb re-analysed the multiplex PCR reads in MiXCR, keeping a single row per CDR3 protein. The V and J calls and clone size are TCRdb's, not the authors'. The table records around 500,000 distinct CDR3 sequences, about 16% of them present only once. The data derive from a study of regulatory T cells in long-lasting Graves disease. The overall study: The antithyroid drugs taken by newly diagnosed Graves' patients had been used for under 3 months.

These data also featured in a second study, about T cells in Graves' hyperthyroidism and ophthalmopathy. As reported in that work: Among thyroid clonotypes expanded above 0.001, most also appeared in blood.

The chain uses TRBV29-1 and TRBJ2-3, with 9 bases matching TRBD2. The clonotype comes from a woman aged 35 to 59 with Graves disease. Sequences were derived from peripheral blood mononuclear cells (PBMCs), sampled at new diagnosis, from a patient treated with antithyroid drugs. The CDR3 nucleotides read TGCAGCGTTCCGAAGGGGGCCTTAGCGGGGGTCACAGATACGCAGTATTTT. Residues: CSVPKGALAGVTDTQYF.